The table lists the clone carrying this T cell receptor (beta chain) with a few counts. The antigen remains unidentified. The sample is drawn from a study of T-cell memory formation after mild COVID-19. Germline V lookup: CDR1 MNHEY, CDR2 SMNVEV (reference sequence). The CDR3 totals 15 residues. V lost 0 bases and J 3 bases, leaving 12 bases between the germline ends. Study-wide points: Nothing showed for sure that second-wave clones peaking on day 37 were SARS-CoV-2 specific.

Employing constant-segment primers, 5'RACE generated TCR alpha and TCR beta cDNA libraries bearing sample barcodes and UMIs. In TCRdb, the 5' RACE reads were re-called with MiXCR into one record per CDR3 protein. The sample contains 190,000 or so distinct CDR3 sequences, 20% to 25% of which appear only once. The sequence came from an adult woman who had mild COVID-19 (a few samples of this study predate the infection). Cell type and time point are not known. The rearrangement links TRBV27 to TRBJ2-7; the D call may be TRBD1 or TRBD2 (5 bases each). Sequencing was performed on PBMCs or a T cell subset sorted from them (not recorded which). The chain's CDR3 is CASSLSGRGNYEQYF. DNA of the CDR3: TGTGCCAGCAGTTTATCGGGACGGGGAAACTACGAGCAGTACTTC.